This T cell receptor (beta chain) was obtained from a study of lymphopenia after photon versus proton radiotherapy. Whole-study results and caveats: Authors raise, but do not show, better survival with proton therapy. Photon-treated patients lost naive T cells and TCR diversity; proton-treated stayed stable. After lymphocyte nadir, photon-treated repertoires showed oligoclonal expansion, especially CD8+ Temra.

Germline loops: CDR1 LGHNA, CDR2 YNFKEQ. V lost 4 bases and J 0 bases, leaving 10 bases between the germline ends. CDR3 length: 15 amino acids. As regards this clone: Its antigen is not identified.

Produced via immunoSEQ multiplex PCR; TCRdb's table is partial and in-frame only. The sample records 160,000 or so clones, 80% to 90% being singletons. The clonotype originates from a man over 45 with gastric cancer. The V and J genes are TRBV4-2 and TRBJ2-1; D not certain. The material sequenced was peripheral blood, taken from a patient treated with photon-based radiotherapy. As DNA, the CDR3 is TGTGCCAGCAGCCCCCTCCGTAGCTCCTACAATGAGCAGTTCTTC. It specifies CASSPLRSSYNEQFF.